This T cell receptor beta chain was retrieved from a study of T-cell reconstitution after alpha-beta-depleted transplantation in children. Turning to this clonotype: Its antigen is not known.

Whole-study results and caveats: Two months or so post-transplant, alpha-beta T cells reportedly derived from several hundred expanded graft clones. Surviving recipient T cells and intrathymic progenitors accounted for some patients' high TCRbeta diversity at day 60. By one year post-transplant, T-cell counts and diversity largely arose from T cells that were newly produced.

Preparation of the TCRbeta library was carried out with unique molecular identifiers. TCRdb used MiXCR to reprocess the PCR reads, holding one entry per CDR3 protein. Among 750,000 to 950,000 distinct CDR3 sequences listed, approximately 15% were seen once. After removal of 6 bases from V and 0 bases from J, the junction contained 7 bases not matched to a gene. Per germline, CDR1 MNHEY and CDR2 SVGEGT. The length of the CDR3 is 16 residues. The chain has TRBV6-2 or TRBV6-3 and TRBJ2-7; the match to TRBD2 covers 11 bases. This TCR was recovered from a male patient younger than 18 who had a stem cell transplant for acute lymphoblastic leukemia, so the T cells may come from the graft donor. Specimen: PBMCs, mostly from graft donor cells, collected 360 days after TCRalphabeta/CD19-depleted stem cell transplant. The CDR3 nucleotides read TGTGCCAGCAGCACGGGACTAGCGGTAAGCTCCTACGAGCAGTACTTC. This encodes CASSTGLAVSSYEQYF.